This paragraph reports one T cell receptor beta chain. Its antigen is still unknown. Healthy bone marrow donors supplied every sample. This sample was included in a study of cytomegalovirus exposure and HLA in healthy donors. General study results and limits: Later work found most CMV-associated TCR beta chains apparently HLA-restricted. Cytomegalovirus-associated TCR beta chains were listed, numbering 150 to 200.

Primers for the PCR totalled 60 Vbeta and 13 Jbeta. Only in-frame clones appear in the TCRdb table, and some are missing; sequencing was by immunoSEQ multiplex PCR. The sample yields some 180,000 clones, around 80% seen once. Per germline, CDR1 GTSNPN and CDR2 SVGIG (reference sequence). The length of the CDR3 is 12 residues. Trimming left V 3 bases short and J 3 bases short, with 9 bases between. Sequencing used PBMCs. The chain combines TRBV30 with TRBJ2-7; maybe TRBD1 (6 bases). The receptor comes from a man in his late teens or twenties in good health and CMV-seronegative. Here the CDR3 reads CAWREDSYEQYF. CDR3 nucleotide sequence: TGTGCCTGGAGAGAGGACAGCTACGAGCAGTACTTC.